Described below is a single T cell receptor beta chain sequence and its context. Antigen: not known. Sequencing was performed on unsorted PBMC DNA using ten immunoSEQ deep assay plates. The table came from immunoSEQ multiplex PCR; TCRdb's copy has only in-frame clones and leaves some out. The profile shows a few hundred thousand clones, roughly four fifths of them singletons. This sample was included in a study of shared clonotypes between healthy human individuals. General study results and limits: The researchers took only blood, and tissue repertoires probably look different.

The CDR3 contains 14 residues. V shed 6 bases and J 5 bases; nucleotides not matched to a gene: 6. The germline gives CDR1 SNHLY, CDR2 FYNNEI. Specimen: PBMCs. The rearrangement uses TRBV2 and TRBJ2-1; TRBD2 matches 8 bases. This TCR derives from a woman aged 40-49 years in good health. Some clones in this sample may be carry-over from other donors' samples. The CDR3 sequence: CASRGLGGHNEQFF. The CDR3 coding sequence is TGTGCCAGCAGGGGACTAGGGGGACACAATGAGCAGTTCTTC.